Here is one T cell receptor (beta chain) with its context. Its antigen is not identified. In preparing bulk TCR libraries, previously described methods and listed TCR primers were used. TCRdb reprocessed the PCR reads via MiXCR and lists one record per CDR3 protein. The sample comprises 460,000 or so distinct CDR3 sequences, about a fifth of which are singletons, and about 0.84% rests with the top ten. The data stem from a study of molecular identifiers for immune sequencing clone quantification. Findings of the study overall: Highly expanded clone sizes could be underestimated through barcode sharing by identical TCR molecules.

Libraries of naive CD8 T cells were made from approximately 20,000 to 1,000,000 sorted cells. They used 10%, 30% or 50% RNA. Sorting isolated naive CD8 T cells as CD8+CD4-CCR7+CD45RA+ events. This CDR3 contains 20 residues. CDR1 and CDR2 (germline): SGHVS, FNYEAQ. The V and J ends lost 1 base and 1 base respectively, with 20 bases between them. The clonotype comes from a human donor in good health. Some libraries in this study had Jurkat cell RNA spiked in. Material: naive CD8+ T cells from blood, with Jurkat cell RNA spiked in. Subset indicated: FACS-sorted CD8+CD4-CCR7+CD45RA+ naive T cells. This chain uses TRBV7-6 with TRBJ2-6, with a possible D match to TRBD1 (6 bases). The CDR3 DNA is TGTGCCAGCAGCTTAGGTTGGGGGCCGCCAGGAGATTCTGGGGCCAACGTCCTGACTTTC. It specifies CASSLGWGPPGDSGANVLTF.